This entry concerns a single T cell receptor (beta chain). Antigen: not known. This sample is part of a study of response to subunit inactivated influenza vaccine. TCRdb processed the RT-PCR reads anew with MiXCR; each CDR3 protein has one entry. The data hold about 480,000 distinct CDR3 sequences, with 10% to 15% observed a single time. Findings and caveats of the study: After each seasonal influenza vaccination, few new T cells are recruited, the authors suggested.

Sequences were derived from PBMCs from blood, sampled 45 days after vaccination. The origin of this receptor is a man aged 45-65 years who received an inactivated influenza vaccine.

The CDR3 coding sequence is TGCAGTGCTAGACTAGCGGGGGGCAAAACCGGGGAGCTGTTTTTT. Protein product: CSARLAGGKTGELFF. The chain joins TRBV20-1 to TRBJ2-2; 11 nucleotides match TRBD2. Germline-derived CDR1 and CDR2 are DFQATT and SNEGSKA (reference sequence). Germline trimming cut 2 bases from V and 5 bases from J; bases unmatched to any gene: 4. The CDR3 runs 15 residues.